The 28 T cell receptor beta chains given below trace back to one sample, sequenced in a study of shared clonotypes between healthy human individuals. Here immunoSEQ multiplex PCR was the method, and the copy in TCRdb shows in-frame clones only, minus some. This sample has a few million clones, with about 92% found just once. The sequencing input was naive CD4+ T cells from PBMCs. Documented subset: CD45RA+ positively selected. The receptors were gathered from a man younger than 35 in good health. Some clones in this sample may be carry-over from other donors' samples.

The chain links TRBV5-6 to TRBJ2-1; no reliable D call. The CDR3 length is 15 residues. V was pared by 0 bases and J by 4 bases, with 11 bases between. CDR1 and CDR2 from the germline V gene are SGHDT and YYEEEE. CDR3 sequence reads: CASSLEPAEYNEQFF. CDR3 in DNA: TGTGCCAGCAGCTTGGAACCGGCAGAATACAATGAGCAGTTCTTC.

The rearrangement links TRBV15 to TRBJ2-3, with D possibly matching TRBD2 (6 bases). Per the germline V gene, CDR1 is LNHNV and CDR2 is YYDKDF (reference sequence). The CDR3 runs 14 residues. Trimming took 0 bases from V and 4 from J, leaving 8 bases between them. DNA of the CDR3: TGTGCCACCAGCAGAGATCCGGGGGCAGATACGCAGTATTTT. It specifies CATSRDPGADTQYF.

The chain is built from TRBV19 and TRBJ2-1; perhaps TRBD1 as D (5 bases). CDR1 is LNHDA and CDR2 is SQIVND in the germline V gene (reference sequence). The CDR3 totals 14 residues. V dropped 1 base and J dropped 4 bases, with 8 bases sitting between them. The CDR3 loop is CASSIGRQYNEQFF. The CDR3 DNA reads as TGTGCCAGTAGTATAGGTCGACAGTACAATGAGCAGTTCTTC.

This rearrangement joins TRBV7-3 to TRBJ1-2; TRBD1 is a possible D gene (6 bases). With 2 bases removed from V and 2 bases from J, the gap between germline ends came to 12 bases. The CDR3 runs 15 residues. In germline, CDR1 is SGHTA, CDR2 FQGTGA. CDR3 DNA sequence: TGTGCCAGCAGCTTATATCTCGACAGGAACTATGGCTACACCTTC. Protein: CASSLYLDRNYGYTF.

The chain couples TRBV5-6 to TRBJ1-5, with TRBD1 as a possible D gene (5 bases). V was pared by 1 base and J by 6 bases, with 14 bases between. Germline V gene sequence: CDR1 SGHDT, CDR2 YYEEEE. There are 15 residues in the CDR3. The CDR3 loop reads CASSLLGERFQPQHF. CDR3 DNA sequence: TGTGCCAGCAGCTTGTTAGGGGAACGATTTCAGCCCCAGCATTTT.

The CDR3 DNA follows: TGTGCCAGCAGTTTATTCTCTTTAGGCAGGGTTTTTTTCTTC. Translating gives CASSLFSLGRVFFF. V and J are TRBV28 and TRBJ2-1; D might be TRBD1 (5 bases). The CDR3 consists of 14 residues. Germline lookup yields CDR1 MDHEN and CDR2 SYDVKM. With 1 base removed from V and 16 bases from J, the gap between germline ends came to 20 bases.

This clone has just one count. This sequence joins TRBV4-2 and TRBJ2-5, with 7 nucleotides matching TRBD2. The junction had 6 bases not matched to a gene; V was cut back by 4 bases and J by 1 base. Germline CDR1 is LGHNA and CDR2 is YNFKEQ. CDR3 length: 15 residues. CDR3 sequence: CASSLKAGPQETQYF. DNA for the CDR3: TGTGCCAGCAGCCTTAAAGCGGGACCCCAAGAGACCCAGTACTTC.

This chain connects TRBV7-3 to TRBJ1-2; D is uncertain. Germline V gene lookup returns CDR1 SGHTA and CDR2 FQGTGA. The CDR3 consists of 11 residues. The ends were cut back, 7 bases at V and 6 bases at J, with 9 bases in the middle. For the CDR3, the DNA is TGTGCCAGCACCAACGAAAATGGCTACACCTTC. It codes for CASTNENGYTF.

The chain has TRBV4-2 and TRBJ1-4; 10 bases map to TRBD1. CDR1 and CDR2 (germline): LGHNA, YNFKEQ. This CDR3 region has 17 residues. J was trimmed by 8 bases and V by 0 bases; bases with no gene match: 9. CDR3 DNA: TGTGCCAGCAGCCAAGAAGGGCCCGGGACAGGGGCCGAAAAACTGTTTTTT. This sequence encodes CASSQEGPGTGAEKLFF.

A remark on this clone: One end of the junction fails to match germline, which may point to a read error. V gene TRBV7-8 combines with J gene TRBJ2-5; 7 bases are a match to TRBD2. Germline V gives CDR1 SGHVS, CDR2 FQNEAQ. The CDR3 has 16 residues. CDR3 loop: CASSLAMTGGQETQYF. The CDR3 DNA reads as TGTGCCAGCAGCCTAGCAATGACGGGAGGCCAAGAGACCCAGTACTTC.

This clone was picked up one time. The V and J genes are TRBV19 and TRBJ2-1, with D possibly being TRBD1 or TRBD2 (5 bases each). The V gene lost 6 bases and the J gene lost 9 bases, with 21 bases spanning the gap. The CDR3 extends over 15 amino acids. The germline gives CDR1 LNHDA, CDR2 SQIVND (reference sequence). The chain's CDR3 is CASSLPGPETFEQFF. The CDR3 DNA sequence: TGTGCCAGTAGCCTTCCGGGACCGGAAACTTTTGAGCAGTTCTTC.

In the case of this clone: The junction departs from germline at one end; a sequencing error may be responsible. This chain connects TRBV7-3 to TRBJ1-1; D ambiguous. The CDR3 sequence is 14 residues long. Germline-derived CDR1 and CDR2 are SGHTA and FQGTGA. CDR3 in amino acids: CASSLTAGSTEAFF. CDR3 DNA sequence: TGTGCCAGCAGTTTAACTGCGGGGAGCACTGAAGCTTTCTTT.

This clone is a singleton in its sample. The chain has TRBV15 and TRBJ2-2, with 8 nucleotides matching TRBD1. The CDR3 spans 15 residues. Trimming cost V 3 bases and J 2 bases; bases outside gene matches: 2. Germline V gene data show CDR1 as LNHNV and CDR2 as YYDKDF (reference sequence). Here the CDR3 DNA reads TGTGCCACCAGCAGCCAGGGGGCTAACACCGGGGAGCTGTTTTTT. This codes for CATSSQGANTGELFF.

Concerning this clone itself: The same CDR3 is also encoded by other DNA sequences in this sample. DNA of the CDR3: TGCGCCAGCAGCTTGGCCGAGGGAACTGAAGCTTTCTTT. Protein sequence: CASSLAEGTEAFF. The chain combines TRBV5-1 with TRBJ1-1; D gene unclear. Trimming took 0 bases from V and 5 from J, leaving 8 bases between them. This CDR3 region has 13 residues. The germline V gene encodes CDR1 SGHRS and CDR2 YFSETQ.

V and J are TRBV6-5 and TRBJ2-2; D unresolved. The germline CDR1 and CDR2 sequences are MNHEY and SVGAGI. The ends were cut back, 2 bases at V and 6 bases at J, with 7 bases in the middle. The CDR3 runs to 13 residues. The CDR3 is CASSYEAAGELFF. DNA for the CDR3: TGTGCCAGCAGTTACGAGGCGGCCGGGGAGCTGTTTTTT.

The chain combines TRBV5-1 with TRBJ2-5, with 7 bases lining up with TRBD2. The CDR3 runs 14 residues. With 2 bases clipped from V and 1 base from J, the junction kept 2 bases outside the gene matches. Germline V gene lookup returns CDR1 SGHRS and CDR2 YFSETQ. The CDR3 DNA reads TGCGCCAGCAGCTTTCCTAGCGGCCAAGAGACCCAGTACTTC. Residues: CASSFPSGQETQYF.

This clone was seen once. The J gene is TRBJ1-5, the V gene TRBV28, with 7 bases fitting TRBD1. V was pared by 8 bases and J by 7 bases, with 14 bases of the junction left unmatched. The CDR3 runs 15 residues. From germline, CDR1 is MDHEN and CDR2 SYDVKM. The CDR3 protein is CASGREGAGSQPQHF. CDR3 nucleotide sequence: TGTGCCAGCGGCCGGGAGGGGGCGGGATCCCAGCCCCAGCATTTT.

V is TRBV30 and J is TRBJ2-5, with 9 positions matching TRBD2. The V and J ends lost 0 bases and 5 bases, in that order; junction bases with no gene match: 7. The germline CDR1 and CDR2 sequences are GTSNPN and SVGIG (reference sequence). The CDR3 is 15 amino acids. The CDR3 protein is CAWSVQAGGAETQYF. The CDR3, as DNA: TGTGCCTGGAGTGTACAAGCGGGAGGAGCTGAGACCCAGTACTTC.

The chain uses TRBV5-5 and TRBJ2-5; no firm D call. The CDR3 consists of 15 residues. Germline loops: CDR1 SGHKS, CDR2 YYEKEE (reference sequence). Trimming pared 0 bases from V and 2 bases from J, leaving 11 bases between. The CDR3: CASSLVTGAQETQYF. The CDR3 coding sequence is TGTGCCAGCAGCTTGGTAACCGGAGCACAAGAGACCCAGTACTTC.

The chain employs TRBV27 and TRBJ2-1; D not resolved. The germline V and J ends were trimmed by 6 bases and 0 bases, with 9 bases remaining between them. The CDR3 covers 14 residues. Germline V lookup: CDR1 MNHEY, CDR2 SMNVEV (reference sequence). CDR3 sequence reads: CASRTLPSYNEQFF. The CDR3 region has the DNA TGTGCCAGCAGGACTCTTCCCTCCTACAATGAGCAGTTCTTC.

A word on this clone: Additional DNA sequences in this sample encode the identical CDR3. The V and J genes are TRBV7-9 and TRBJ2-3, with a tentative D call TRBD2 (6 bases). CDR3 length: 12 residues. Germline V gene data show CDR1 as SEHNR and CDR2 as FQNEAQ (reference sequence). The ends were cut back, 6 bases at V and 5 bases at J, with 9 bases in the middle. This chain's CDR3 is CASSRLGDTQYF. For the CDR3, the DNA is TGTGCCAGCAGTAGACTAGGAGATACGCAGTATTTT.

The chain uses TRBV15 and TRBJ2-3, with D possibly matching TRBD1 (8 bases). The CDR3 covers 16 residues. Trimming left V 0 bases short and J 4 bases short, with 14 bases between. The germline gives CDR1 LNHNV, CDR2 YYDKDF (reference sequence). CDR3 residues: CATSRERQGRADTQYF. CDR3 nucleotide sequence: TGTGCCACCAGCAGAGAACGACAGGGGAGGGCAGATACGCAGTATTTT.

Turning to this clone: This specimen includes other DNA sequences encoding the same CDR3. The chain has TRBV9 and TRBJ1-5; D is uncertain. The germline V gene encodes CDR1 SGDLS and CDR2 YYNGEE. The CDR3 consists of 12 residues. V lost 2 bases to trimming and J lost 5 bases, with 5 bases between them. DNA of the CDR3: TGTGCCAGCAGCGTGGGGTATCAGCCCCAGCATTTT. Encoded protein: CASSVGYQPQHF. The full variable domain, with the rest looked up from reference TRBV9 and TRBJ1-5, is DSGVTQTPKHLITATGQRVTLRCSPRSGDLSVYWYQQSLDQGLQFLIQYYNGEERAKGNILERFSAQQFPDLHSELNLSSLELGDSALYFCASSVGYQPQHFGDGTRLSIL.

The chain has TRBV2 and TRBJ1-4; D may be TRBD1 (5 bases). Trimming removed 7 bases at V and 7 bases at J, with 10 bases between. Germline values: CDR1 SNHLY, CDR2 FYNNEI. CDR3 length equals 12 residues. The CDR3 loop reads CASTGGFEKLFF. CDR3 DNA: TGTGCCAGCACTGGGGGGTTTGAAAAACTGTTTTTT.

In nucleotides, the CDR3 is TGTGCCAGCAGCTTACTCTTTTCGGAGACCCAGTACTTC. Translated: CASSLLFSETQYF. The rearrangement joins TRBV7-3 to TRBJ2-5; D unclear. Germline CDR1 and CDR2: SGHTA and FQGTGA. The CDR3 is 13 amino acids. V was clipped by 2 bases and J by 5 bases, with 9 bases between them.

Concerning this clone itself: The sample has other DNA sequences that encode this CDR3 too. This chain connects TRBV5-1 to TRBJ1-4; D is unresolved. Trimming shortened V by 4 bases and J by 5 bases, and 12 bases separated the two germline ends. The germline V gene has CDR1 SGHRS and CDR2 YFSETQ. The length of the CDR3 is 14 residues. Written as DNA, the CDR3 is TGCGCCAGCAGCCTTACGACTACAAATGAAAAACTGTTTTTT. Protein product: CASSLTTTNEKLFF.

V gene TRBV2 combines with J gene TRBJ2-2; TRBD2 matches at 9 bases. With 7 bases clipped from V and 0 bases from J, the junction kept 9 bases outside the gene matches. The germline CDR1 and CDR2 sequences are SNHLY and FYNNEI. The CDR3 contains 17 residues. CDR3 coding DNA: TGTGCCAGCAAACGTTTTGCTAGCGGGACGAACACCGGGGAGCTGTTTTTT. Its protein is CASKRFASGTNTGELFF.

This rearrangement joins TRBV29-1 to TRBJ2-7; D remains unclear. Germline V gene sequence: CDR1 SQVTM, CDR2 ANQGSEA. The CDR3 is 13 amino acids. Trimming left V 3 bases short and J 2 bases short, with 11 bases between. The CDR3 nucleotides are TGCAGCGTTGACAGTCCGGGCGCCTACGAGCAGTACTTC. Its protein product is CSVDSPGAYEQYF.